Given below is one TCR beta chain in context. The CDR3 consists of 14 residues. Germline V gene sequence: CDR1 SGHTA, CDR2 FQGNSA. Trimming took off 7 bases at V and 1 base at J, with 14 bases between the two ends. Extracted RNA was reverse transcribed, and the resulting cDNA served as sequencing template. TCRdb's table, derived via immunoSEQ multiplex PCR, lists solely in-frame clones and lacks some. The sample has under 250,000 clones; around 62% are singletons. The data are from a study of CD8+ T cells in alopecia areata. The receptor was isolated from a human donor with alopecia areata. Material: CD4+ T cells sorted from blood, obtained at week 0. J is TRBJ2-7 and V is TRBV7-2; D tentatively reads TRBD1 or TRBD2 (6 bases each). The CDR3 sequence is CASKEGHQSYEQYF. CDR3 bases: TGTGCCAGCAAGGAGGGACACCAGTCCTACGAGCAGTACTTC.